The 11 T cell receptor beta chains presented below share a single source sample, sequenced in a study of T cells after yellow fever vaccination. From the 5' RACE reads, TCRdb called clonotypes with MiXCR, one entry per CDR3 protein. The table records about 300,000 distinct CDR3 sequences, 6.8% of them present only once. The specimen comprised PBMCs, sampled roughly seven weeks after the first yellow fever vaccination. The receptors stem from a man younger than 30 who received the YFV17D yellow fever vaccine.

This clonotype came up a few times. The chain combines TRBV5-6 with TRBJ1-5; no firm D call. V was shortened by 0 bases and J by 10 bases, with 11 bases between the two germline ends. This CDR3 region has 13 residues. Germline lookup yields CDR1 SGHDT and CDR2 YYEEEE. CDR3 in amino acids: CASSLAGSRPQHF. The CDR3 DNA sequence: TGTGCCAGCAGCTTGGCGGGGAGCCGACCCCAGCATTTT.

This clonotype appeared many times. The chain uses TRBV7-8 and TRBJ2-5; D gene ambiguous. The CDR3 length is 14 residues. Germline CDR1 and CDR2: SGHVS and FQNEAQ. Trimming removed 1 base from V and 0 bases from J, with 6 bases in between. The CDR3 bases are TGTGCCAGCAGCTTAGAACCCAACCAAGAGACCCAGTACTTC. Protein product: CASSLEPNQETQYF.

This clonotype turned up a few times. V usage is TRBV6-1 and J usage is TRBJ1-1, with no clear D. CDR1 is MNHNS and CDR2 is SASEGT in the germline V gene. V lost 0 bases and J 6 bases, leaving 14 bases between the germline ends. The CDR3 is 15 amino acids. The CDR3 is CASSEAAGRSAEAFF. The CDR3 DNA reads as TGTGCCAGCAGTGAAGCGGCGGGCAGATCGGCTGAAGCTTTCTTT.

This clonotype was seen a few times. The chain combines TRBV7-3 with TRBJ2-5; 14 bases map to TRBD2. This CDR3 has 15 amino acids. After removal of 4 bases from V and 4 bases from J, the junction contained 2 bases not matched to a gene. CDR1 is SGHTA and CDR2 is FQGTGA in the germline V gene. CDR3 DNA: TGTGCCAGCAGCTCTGGACTAGCGGGGGGAGAGACCCAGTACTTC. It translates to CASSSGLAGGETQYF.

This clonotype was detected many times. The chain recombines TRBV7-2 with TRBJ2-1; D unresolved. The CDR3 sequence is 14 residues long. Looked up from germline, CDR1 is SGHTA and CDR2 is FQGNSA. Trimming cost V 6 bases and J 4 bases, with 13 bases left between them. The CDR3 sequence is CASSSTTGYNEQFF. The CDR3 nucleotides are TGTGCCAGCAGTTCGACGACTGGTTACAATGAGCAGTTCTTC.

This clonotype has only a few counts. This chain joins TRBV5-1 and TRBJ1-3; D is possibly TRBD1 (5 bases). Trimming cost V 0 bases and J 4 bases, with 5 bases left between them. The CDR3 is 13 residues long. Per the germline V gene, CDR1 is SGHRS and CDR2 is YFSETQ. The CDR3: CASSLAGGNTIYF. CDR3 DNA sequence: TGCGCCAGCAGCTTGGCAGGGGGAAACACCATATATTTT.

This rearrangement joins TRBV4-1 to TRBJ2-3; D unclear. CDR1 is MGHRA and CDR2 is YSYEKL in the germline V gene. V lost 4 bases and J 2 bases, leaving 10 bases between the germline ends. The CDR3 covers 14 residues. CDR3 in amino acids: CASSPGRNTDTQYF. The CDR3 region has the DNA TGCGCCAGCAGCCCCGGACGGAACACAGATACGCAGTATTTT.

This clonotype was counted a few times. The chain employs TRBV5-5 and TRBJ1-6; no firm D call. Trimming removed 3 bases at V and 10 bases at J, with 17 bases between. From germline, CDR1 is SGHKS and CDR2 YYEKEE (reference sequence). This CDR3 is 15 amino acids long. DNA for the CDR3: TGTGCCAGCAGCTCTGGAGAAAGATCAGACTCACCCCTCCACTTT. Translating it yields CASSSGERSDSPLHF.

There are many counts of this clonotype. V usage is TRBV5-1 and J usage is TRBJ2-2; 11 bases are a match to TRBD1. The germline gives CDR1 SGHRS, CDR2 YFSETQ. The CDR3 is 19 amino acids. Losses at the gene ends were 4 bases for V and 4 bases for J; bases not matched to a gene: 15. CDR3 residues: CASSPNPDRGLGGTGELFF. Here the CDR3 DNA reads TGCGCCAGCAGCCCTAACCCGGACAGGGGGCTAGGCGGCACCGGGGAGCTGTTTTTT.

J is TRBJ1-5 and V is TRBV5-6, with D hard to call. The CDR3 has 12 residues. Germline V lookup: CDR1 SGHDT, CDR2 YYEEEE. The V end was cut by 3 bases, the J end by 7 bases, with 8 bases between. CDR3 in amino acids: CASSYDDQPQHF. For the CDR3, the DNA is TGTGCCAGCAGCTACGACGACCAGCCCCAGCATTTT.

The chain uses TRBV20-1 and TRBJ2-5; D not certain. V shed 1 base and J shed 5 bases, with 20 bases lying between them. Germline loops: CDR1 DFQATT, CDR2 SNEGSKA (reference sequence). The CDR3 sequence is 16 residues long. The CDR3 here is CSARGRAPSWRETQYF. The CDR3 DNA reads TGCAGTGCTAGAGGCCGTGCGCCCTCGTGGCGGGAGACCCAGTACTTC.